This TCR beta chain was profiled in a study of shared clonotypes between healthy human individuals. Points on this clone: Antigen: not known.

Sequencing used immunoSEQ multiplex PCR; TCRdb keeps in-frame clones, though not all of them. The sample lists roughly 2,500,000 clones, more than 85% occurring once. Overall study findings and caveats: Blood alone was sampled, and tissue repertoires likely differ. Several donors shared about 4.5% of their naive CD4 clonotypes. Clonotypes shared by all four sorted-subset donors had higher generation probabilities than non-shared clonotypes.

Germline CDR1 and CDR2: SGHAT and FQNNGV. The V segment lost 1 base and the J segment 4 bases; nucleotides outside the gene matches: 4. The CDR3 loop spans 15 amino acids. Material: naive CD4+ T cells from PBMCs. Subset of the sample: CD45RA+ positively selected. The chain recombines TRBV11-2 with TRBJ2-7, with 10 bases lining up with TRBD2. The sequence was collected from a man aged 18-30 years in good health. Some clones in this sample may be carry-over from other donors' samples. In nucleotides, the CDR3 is TGTGCCAGCAGCTTAGCTAGCGGGAGTGAGTACGAGCAGTACTTC. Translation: CASSLASGSEYEQYF.